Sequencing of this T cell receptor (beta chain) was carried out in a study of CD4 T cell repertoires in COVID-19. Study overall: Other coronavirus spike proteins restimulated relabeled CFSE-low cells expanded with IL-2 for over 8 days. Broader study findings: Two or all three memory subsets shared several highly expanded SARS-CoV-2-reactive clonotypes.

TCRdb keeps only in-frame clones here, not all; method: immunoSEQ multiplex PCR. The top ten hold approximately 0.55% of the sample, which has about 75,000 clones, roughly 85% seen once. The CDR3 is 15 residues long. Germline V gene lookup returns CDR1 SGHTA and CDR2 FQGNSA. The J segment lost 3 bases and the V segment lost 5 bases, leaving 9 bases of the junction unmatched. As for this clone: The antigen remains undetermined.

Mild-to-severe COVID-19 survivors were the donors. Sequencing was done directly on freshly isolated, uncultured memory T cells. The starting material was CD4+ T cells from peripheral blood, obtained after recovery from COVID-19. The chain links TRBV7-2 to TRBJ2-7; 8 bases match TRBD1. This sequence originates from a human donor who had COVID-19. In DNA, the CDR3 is TGTGCCAGCAGCCCCATGGGGACAGGAGACTACGAGCAGTACTTC. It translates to CASSPMGTGDYEQYF.